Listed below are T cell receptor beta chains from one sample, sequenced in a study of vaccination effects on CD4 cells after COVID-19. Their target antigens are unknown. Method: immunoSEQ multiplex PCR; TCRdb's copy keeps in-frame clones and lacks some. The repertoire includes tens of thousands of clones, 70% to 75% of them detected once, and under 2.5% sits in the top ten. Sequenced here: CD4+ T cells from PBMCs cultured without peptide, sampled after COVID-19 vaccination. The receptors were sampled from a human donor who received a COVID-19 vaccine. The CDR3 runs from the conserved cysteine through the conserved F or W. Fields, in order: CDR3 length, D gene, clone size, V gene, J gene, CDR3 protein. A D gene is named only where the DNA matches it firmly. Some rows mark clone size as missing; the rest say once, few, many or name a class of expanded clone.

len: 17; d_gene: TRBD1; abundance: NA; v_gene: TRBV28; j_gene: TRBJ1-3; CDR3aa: CASSSPRDSSSGNTIYF
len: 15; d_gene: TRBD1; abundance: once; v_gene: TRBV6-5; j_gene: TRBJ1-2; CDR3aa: CASQVGQGPNYGYTF
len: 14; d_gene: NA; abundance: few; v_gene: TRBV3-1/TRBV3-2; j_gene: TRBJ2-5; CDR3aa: CASSQGARWETQYF
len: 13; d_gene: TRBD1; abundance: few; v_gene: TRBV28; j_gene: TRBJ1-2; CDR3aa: CASTPGQPYGYTF
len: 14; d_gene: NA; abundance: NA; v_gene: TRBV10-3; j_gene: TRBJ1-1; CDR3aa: CAISGGQDPIRAFF
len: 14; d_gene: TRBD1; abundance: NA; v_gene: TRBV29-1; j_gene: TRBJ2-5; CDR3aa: CSGAGQGLGETQYF
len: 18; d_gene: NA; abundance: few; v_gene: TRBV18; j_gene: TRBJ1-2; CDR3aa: CASSPRETVTVANYGYTF
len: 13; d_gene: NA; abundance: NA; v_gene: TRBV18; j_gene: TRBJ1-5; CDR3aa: CASSAGGNQPQHF
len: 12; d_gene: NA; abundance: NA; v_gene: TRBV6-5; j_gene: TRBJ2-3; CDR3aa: CASRWGTDTQYF
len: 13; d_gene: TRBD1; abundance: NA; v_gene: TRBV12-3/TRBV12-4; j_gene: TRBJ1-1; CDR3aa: CASSRTGGTEAFF
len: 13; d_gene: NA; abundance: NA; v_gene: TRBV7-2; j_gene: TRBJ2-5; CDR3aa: CASSGRRQETQYF
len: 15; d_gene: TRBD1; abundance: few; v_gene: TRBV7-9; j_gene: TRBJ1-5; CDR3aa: CASSLDRGSNQPQHF
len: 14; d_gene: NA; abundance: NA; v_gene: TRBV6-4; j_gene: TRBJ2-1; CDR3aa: CASSDSILRNEQFF
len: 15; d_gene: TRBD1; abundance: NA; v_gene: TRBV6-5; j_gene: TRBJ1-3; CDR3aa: CASSHPQGAGNTIYF
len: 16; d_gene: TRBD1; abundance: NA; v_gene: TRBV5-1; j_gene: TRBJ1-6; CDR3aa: CASSYGQGADDSPLHF
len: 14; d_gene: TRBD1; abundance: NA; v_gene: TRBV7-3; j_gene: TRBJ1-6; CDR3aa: CASSRDRGSSPLHF